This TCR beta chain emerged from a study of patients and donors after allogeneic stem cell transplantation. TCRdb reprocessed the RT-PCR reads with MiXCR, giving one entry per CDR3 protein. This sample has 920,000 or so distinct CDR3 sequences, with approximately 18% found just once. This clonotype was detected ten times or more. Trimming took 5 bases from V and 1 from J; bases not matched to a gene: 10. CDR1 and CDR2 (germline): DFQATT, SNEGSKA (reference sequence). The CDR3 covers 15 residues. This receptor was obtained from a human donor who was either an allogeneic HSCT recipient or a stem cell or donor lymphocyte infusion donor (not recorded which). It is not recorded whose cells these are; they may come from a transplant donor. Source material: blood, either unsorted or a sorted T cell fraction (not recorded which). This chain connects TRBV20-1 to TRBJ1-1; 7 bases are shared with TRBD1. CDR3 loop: CSARPRDSWNTEAFF. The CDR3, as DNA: TGCAGTGCTCGCCCGAGGGACAGTTGGAACACTGAAGCTTTCTTT.